The 28 T cell receptor beta chains below come from one sample, sequenced in a study of blood T cell repertoires in COVID-19. Profiled with immunoSEQ multiplex PCR; TCRdb holds only in-frame clones, not every one. The table shows 50,000 to 75,000 clones, with roughly nine tenths occurring only once. The sequencing sample was made of peripheral blood. All receptors derive from an elderly man in a cohort sampled during active COVID-19.

The chain combines TRBV30 with TRBJ2-7; 7 bases match TRBD1. J lost 4 bases, V lost 3 bases, and 9 bases had no gene match. The CDR3 consists of 14 residues. CDR1 and CDR2 (germline): GTSNPN, SVGIG (reference sequence). CDR3 DNA: TGTGCCTGGAGAGAACCGGGACAGAGGTACGAGCAGTACTTC. Encoded protein: CAWREPGQRYEQYF.

This rearrangement joins TRBV6-6 to TRBJ1-6, with TRBD1 matching over 10 bases. V lost 6 bases and J lost 7; bases outside the gene matches: 3. The CDR3 is made up of 14 amino acids. In germline, CDR1 is MNHNY, CDR2 SVGAGI (reference sequence). The CDR3 reads CASSRGQGNSPLHF. CDR3 nucleotides: TGTGCCAGCAGCCGGGGACAGGGGAATTCACCCCTCCACTTT.

The count of this clone is one. The chain uses TRBV3-1 (or the pseudogene TRBV3-2) and TRBJ2-7; 9 bases map to TRBD1. There are 14 residues in the CDR3. CDR1 and CDR2 (germline): LGHDT, YNNKEL (reference sequence). The junction had 9 bases not matched to a gene; V was cut back by 6 bases and J by 6 bases. This CDR3 is CASRTGTGSSEQYF. The CDR3 DNA sequence: TGTGCCAGCAGGACCGGGACAGGGTCGTCCGAGCAGTACTTC.

The J gene is TRBJ2-5, the V gene TRBV18, with 9 bases identical to TRBD2. The CDR3 runs to 14 residues. With V trimmed by 1 base and J by 7 bases, 4 bases remained unmatched. Germline-derived CDR1 and CDR2 are KGHSH and LQKENI. The DNA of the CDR3 is TGTGCCAGCTCACCACTGCGGGAGGGAGGGACCCAGTACTTC. This translates into CASSPLREGGTQYF.

The chain joins TRBV24-1 to TRBJ2-1, with TRBD2 identical over 8 bases. The CDR3 covers 13 residues. The germline gives CDR1 KGHDR, CDR2 SFDVKD. J lost 13 bases, V lost 3 bases, and 7 bases had no gene match. This CDR3 is CATSDPGTRRQFF. CDR3 nucleotide sequence: TGTGCCACCAGTGATCCTGGGACTAGGCGCCAGTTCTTC.

In its sample, this clone was seen once. The gene calls are TRBV6-4 and TRBJ2-1; TRBD2 matches at 7 bases. Germline CDR1 and CDR2: MRHNA and SNTAGT. This CDR3 is built from 15 residues. J was trimmed by 0 bases and V by 5 bases; bases with no gene match: 4. This chain's CDR3 is CASSSSGGSYNEQFF. CDR3 bases: TGTGCCAGCAGTTCTAGCGGAGGCTCCTACAATGAGCAGTTCTTC.

The rearrangement uses TRBV4-3 and TRBJ2-2, with D maybe TRBD2 (5 bases). The CDR3 has 16 residues. CDR1 and CDR2 (germline): LGHNA, YSLEER. V lost 3 bases, J lost 4 bases, and 15 bases lay in between. The CDR3 DNA is TGCGCCAGCAGCCATGATTCGGGCGCGGGCACCGGGGAGCTGTTTTTT. Protein sequence: CASSHDSGAGTGELFF.

The rearrangement links TRBV4-3 to TRBJ2-2; no clear D. Germline V CDR1 and CDR2: LGHNA, YSLEER. Trimming removed 3 bases at V and 5 bases at J, with 13 bases between. The CDR3 runs 15 residues. The CDR3 region is CASSHRRFGTGELFF. The CDR3 coding sequence is TGCGCCAGCAGCCACCGAAGGTTCGGGACCGGGGAGCTGTTTTTT.

This clone was picked up a small number of times. The chain employs TRBV11-3 and TRBJ2-7, with D unclear. Germline loops: CDR1 SGHNT, CDR2 YENEEA. This CDR3 has 12 amino acids. The V gene lost 0 bases and the J gene lost 7 bases, with 7 bases spanning the gap. The CDR3 coding sequence is TGTGCCAGCAGCTTAGACGCGCGAGAGCAGTACTTC. This sequence encodes CASSLDAREQYF. The variable domain in full, with the rest retrieved from reference TRBV11-3 and TRBJ2-7, is EAGVVQSPRYKIIEKKQPVAFWCNPISGHNTLYWYLQNLGQGPELLIRYENEEAVDDSQLPKDRFSAERLKGVDSTLKIQPAELGDSAVYLCASSLDAREQYFGPGTRLTVT.

V usage is TRBV20-1 and J usage is TRBJ1-2; 12 bases match TRBD1. The CDR3 runs 16 residues. Germline loops: CDR1 DFQATT, CDR2 SNEGSKA (reference sequence). V lost 3 bases and J lost 4; bases outside the gene matches: 9. In DNA form, the CDR3 reads TGCAGTGCTAGTTCAACCGGGACAGGGGGCGGCTATGGCTACACCTTC. Translation: CSASSTGTGGGYGYTF.

This clone was found a few times. J is TRBJ1-2 and V is TRBV5-1; 9 bases are a match to TRBD1. The CDR3 has 14 amino acids. J lost 2 bases, V lost 5 bases, and 4 bases had no gene match. The germline V gene has CDR1 SGHRS and CDR2 YFSETQ. CDR3 region: CASSRDRENYGYTF. CDR3 bases: TGCGCCAGCAGTCGGGACAGGGAGAACTATGGCTACACCTTC.

The rearrangement links TRBV9 to TRBJ2-3; tentatively, D is TRBD2 (5 bases). The germline gives CDR1 SGDLS, CDR2 YYNGEE. The ends were cut back, 3 bases at V and 2 bases at J, with 10 bases in the middle. The CDR3 sequence is 14 residues long. DNA of the CDR3: TGTGCCAGCAGCGCGGTCGACTACACAGATACGCAGTATTTT. Residues: CASSAVDYTDTQYF.

J is TRBJ2-1 and V is TRBV6-1, with TRBD2 identical over 8 bases. This CDR3 comprises 17 residues. CDR1 and CDR2 from the germline V gene are MNHNS and SASEGT. V was pared by 0 bases and J by 2 bases, with 6 bases of the junction left unmatched. CDR3 sequence reads: CASSEARAGGPYNEQFF. The CDR3 DNA is TGTGCCAGCAGTGAAGCGCGCGCGGGAGGCCCCTACAATGAGCAGTTCTTC.

The chain recombines TRBV3-1 (or the pseudogene TRBV3-2) with TRBJ2-3; 16 bases are shared with TRBD2. The CDR3 loop spans 18 amino acids. Germline V gives CDR1 LGHDT, CDR2 YNNKEL (reference sequence). After removal of 6 bases from V and 1 base from J, the junction contained 7 bases not matched to a gene. CDR3 protein: CASSRGLAGGTGTDTQYF. In DNA, the CDR3 is TGTGCCAGCAGTCGGGGACTAGCGGGAGGGACAGGCACAGATACGCAGTATTTT.

The chain links TRBV5-8 to TRBJ1-2; unclear D gene. This CDR3 contains 14 residues. Deletions cut 0 bases from V and 2 bases from J, with 8 bases between. Per the germline V gene, CDR1 is SGHTS and CDR2 is YDEGEE. DNA of the CDR3: TGTGCCAGCAGCTTGGGGCGGAAGAACTATGGCTACACCTTC. It specifies CASSLGRKNYGYTF.

The chain has TRBV19 and TRBJ1-3; D remains unclear. The CDR3 totals 14 residues. Per germline, CDR1 LNHDA and CDR2 SQIVND (reference sequence). Trimming pared 3 bases from V and 2 bases from J, leaving 8 bases between. The CDR3 sequence is CASSIGVAGNTIYF. Written as DNA, the CDR3 is TGTGCCAGTAGTATCGGGGTCGCTGGAAACACCATATATTTT.

This clone was observed a single time. Sequence at one end of the junction differs from germline and may be a read error. Here the CDR3 DNA reads TGTGCTAGCAGCTTAGCGAGTAGAGAGACCCAGTACTTC. This translates into CASSLASRETQYF. The rearrangement joins TRBV7-7 to TRBJ2-5, with D possibly being TRBD2 (5 bases). CDR3 size: 13 residues. Germline V gives CDR1 SSHAT, CDR2 FNYEAQ (reference sequence).

This chain joins TRBV5-1 and TRBJ2-7; possible D gene TRBD1, 6 bases. Germline V lookup: CDR1 SGHRS, CDR2 YFSETQ. Trimming took off 1 base at V and 6 bases at J, with 17 bases between the two ends. The CDR3 totals 15 residues. The CDR3 is CASSLLGAGPPEQYF. As DNA, the CDR3 is TGCGCCAGCAGCTTGCTGGGGGCGGGCCCACCCGAGCAGTACTTC. Full variable domain (rest looked up from reference TRBV5-1 and TRBJ2-7): KAGVTQTPRYLIKTRGQQVTLSCSPISGHRSVSWYQQTPGQGLQFLFEYFSETQRNKGNFPGRFSGRQFSNSRSEMNVSTLELGDSALYLCASSLLGAGPPEQYFGPGTRLTVT.

The rearrangement joins TRBV11-3 to TRBJ2-2; D gene unclear. V dropped 0 bases and J dropped 0 bases, with 11 bases sitting between them. Looked up from germline, CDR1 is SGHNT and CDR2 is YENEEA. The CDR3 loop spans 17 amino acids. This CDR3 reads CASSLDYTDTNTGELFF. The CDR3, as DNA: TGTGCCAGCAGCTTAGATTACACCGATACGAACACCGGGGAGCTGTTTTTT. The whole variable domain, filled in from reference TRBV11-3 and TRBJ2-2, reads EAGVVQSPRYKIIEKKQPVAFWCNPISGHNTLYWYLQNLGQGPELLIRYENEEAVDDSQLPKDRFSAERLKGVDSTLKIQPAELGDSAVYLCASSLDYTDTNTGELFFGEGSRLTVL.

CDR3 sequence reads: CASSIAAGFRQPQHF. The CDR3 DNA follows: TGTGCCAGTAGTATTGCGGCAGGGTTCCGTCAGCCCCAGCATTTT. The chain uses TRBV19 and TRBJ1-5, with D possibly TRBD1 on 5 matching bases. The CDR3 contains 15 residues. CDR1 LNHDA and CDR2 SQIVND come from the germline V gene (reference sequence). V gave up 3 bases and J gave up 6 bases, with 15 bases separating them.

The chain couples TRBV7-3 to TRBJ1-1; the D gene is possibly TRBD1 (5 bases). CDR1 and CDR2 from the germline V gene are SGHTA and FQGTGA. V lost 2 bases and J lost 9, with 13 bases in between. CDR3 length: 13 residues. This chain's CDR3 is CASSLEGGAQAFF. The CDR3 DNA is TGTGCCAGCAGCTTAGAGGGAGGGGCCCAAGCTTTCTTT.

This chain connects TRBV6-5 to TRBJ2-1; 10 bases match TRBD2. V gave up 6 bases and J gave up 1 base; unmatched junction bases: 3. The CDR3 has 15 residues. The germline gives CDR1 MNHEY, CDR2 SVGAGI. The CDR3 nucleotides read TGTGCCAGCAGCCAACTAGCGGGGTCCTACAATGAGCAGTTCTTC. Its translation: CASSQLAGSYNEQFF.

This clone was seen only a few times. J is TRBJ2-7 and V is TRBV18, with a possible D match to TRBD2 (6 bases). The CDR3 length is 15 residues. The V gene's germline CDR1 is KGHSH and CDR2 LQKENI. The V end was cut by 3 bases, the J end by 2 bases, with 14 bases between. The CDR3 sequence is CASSPLLEGPYEQYF. The CDR3 coding sequence is TGTGCCAGCTCACCGCTTTTGGAGGGGCCCTACGAGCAGTACTTC.

The rearrangement links TRBV30 to TRBJ1-2, with D unclear. This CDR3 has 13 residues. Trimming removed 5 bases from V and 5 bases from J, with 15 bases in between. Per germline, CDR1 GTSNPN and CDR2 SVGIG (reference sequence). The CDR3 loop reads CAWALRAGYGYTF. The CDR3 DNA follows: TGTGCCTGGGCCCTTCGGGCGGGGTATGGCTACACCTTC.

The rearrangement joins TRBV11-3 to TRBJ2-7, with 9 bases aligning to TRBD1. Germline V gene data show CDR1 as SGHNT and CDR2 as YENEEA. The J segment lost 3 bases and the V segment lost 1 base, leaving 7 bases of the junction unmatched. CDR3 length: 16 amino acids. In DNA, the CDR3 is TGTGCCAGCAGCTTAGGGGGTACAGGGGGCTTCTACGAGCAGTACTTC. It encodes CASSLGGTGGFYEQYF.

J is TRBJ1-1 and V is TRBV5-6; D perhaps matches TRBD1 (6 bases). Germline lookup yields CDR1 SGHDT and CDR2 YYEEEE. There are 14 residues in the CDR3. Trimming pared 6 bases from V and 4 bases from J, leaving 16 bases between. The CDR3 DNA reads TGTGCCAGCAACGTACAGGGCTTTGGCACTGAAGCTTTCTTT. It codes for CASNVQGFGTEAFF. The variable domain in full, completed from reference TRBV5-6 and TRBJ1-1, reads DAGVTQSPTHLIKTRGQQVTLRCSPKSGHDTVSWYQQALGQGPQFIFQYYEEEERQRGNFPDRFSGHQFPNYSSELNVNALLLGDSALYLCASNVQGFGTEAFFGQGTRLTVV.

This clone has only one observation. The chain employs TRBV5-1 and TRBJ2-6; tentatively, D is TRBD1 (6 bases). Looked up from germline, CDR1 is SGHRS and CDR2 is YFSETQ. The CDR3 has 16 amino acids. Trimming pared 0 bases from V and 0 bases from J, leaving 7 bases between. As DNA, the CDR3 is TGCGCCAGCAGCTTGGGACAGGCCTCTGGGGCCAACGTCCTGACTTTC. It translates to CASSLGQASGANVLTF. Full variable domain (remainder filled in from reference TRBV5-1 and TRBJ2-6): KAGVTQTPRYLIKTRGQQVTLSCSPISGHRSVSWYQQTPGQGLQFLFEYFSETQRNKGNFPGRFSGRQFSNSRSEMNVSTLELGDSALYLCASSLGQASGANVLTFGAGSRLTVL.

The chain uses TRBV20-1 and TRBJ2-7, with unresolved D. The CDR3 spans 11 residues. V dropped 2 bases and J dropped 6 bases, with 8 bases sitting between them. Germline V gives CDR1 DFQATT, CDR2 SNEGSKA (reference sequence). The CDR3: CSARLGSEQYF. As DNA, the CDR3 is TGCAGTGCTAGACTGGGCTCCGAGCAGTACTTC.